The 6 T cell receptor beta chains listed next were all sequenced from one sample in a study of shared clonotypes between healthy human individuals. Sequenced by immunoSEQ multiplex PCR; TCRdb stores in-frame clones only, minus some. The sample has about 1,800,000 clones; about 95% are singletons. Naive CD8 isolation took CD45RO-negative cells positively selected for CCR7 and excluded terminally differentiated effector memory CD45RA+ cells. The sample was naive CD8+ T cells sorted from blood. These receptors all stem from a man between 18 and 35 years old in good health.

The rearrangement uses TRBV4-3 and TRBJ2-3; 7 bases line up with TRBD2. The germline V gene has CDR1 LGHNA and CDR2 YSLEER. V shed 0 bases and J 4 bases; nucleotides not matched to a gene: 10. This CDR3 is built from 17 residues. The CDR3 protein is CASSQDSQAGEADTQYF. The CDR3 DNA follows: TGCGCCAGCAGCCAAGACTCCCAGGCGGGAGAGGCAGATACGCAGTATTTT.

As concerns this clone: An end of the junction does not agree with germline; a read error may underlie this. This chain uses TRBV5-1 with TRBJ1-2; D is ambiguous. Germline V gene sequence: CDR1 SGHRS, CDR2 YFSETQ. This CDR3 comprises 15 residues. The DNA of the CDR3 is TGCGCCAGCAGTTTGGAACGGAGGGTCCCCGAAGGCTACACCTTC. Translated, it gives CASSLERRVPEGYTF.

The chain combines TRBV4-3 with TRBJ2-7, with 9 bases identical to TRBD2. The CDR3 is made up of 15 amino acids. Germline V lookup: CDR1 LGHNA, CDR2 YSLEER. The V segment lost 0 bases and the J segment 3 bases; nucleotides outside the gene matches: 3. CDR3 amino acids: CASSQENSGSYEQYF. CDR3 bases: TGCGCCAGCAGCCAAGAGAATAGCGGGAGCTACGAGCAGTACTTC.

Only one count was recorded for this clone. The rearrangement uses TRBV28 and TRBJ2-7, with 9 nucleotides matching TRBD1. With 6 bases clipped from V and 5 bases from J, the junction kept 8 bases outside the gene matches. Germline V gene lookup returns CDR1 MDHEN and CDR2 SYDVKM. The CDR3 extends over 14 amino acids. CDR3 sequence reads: CASSSGQGIHEQYF. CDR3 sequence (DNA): TGTGCCAGCAGCTCCGGACAGGGGATCCACGAGCAGTACTTC.

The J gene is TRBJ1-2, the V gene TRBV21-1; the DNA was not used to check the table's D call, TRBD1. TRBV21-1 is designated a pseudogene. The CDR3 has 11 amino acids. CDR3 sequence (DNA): TGTGCCAGACAGGGACGGGGTGGCTACACCTTC. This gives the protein CARQGRGGYTF.

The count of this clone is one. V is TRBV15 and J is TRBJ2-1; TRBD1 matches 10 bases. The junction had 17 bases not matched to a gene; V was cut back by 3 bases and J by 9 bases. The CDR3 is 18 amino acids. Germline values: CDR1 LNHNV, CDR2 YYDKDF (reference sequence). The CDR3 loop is CATSSQTKDRGDTGEQFF. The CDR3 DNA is TGTGCCACCAGCAGTCAAACGAAGGACAGGGGGGACACCGGTGAGCAGTTCTTC.